Following are 24 T cell receptor beta chains from one sample sequenced in a study of OX40 agonist ivuxolimab in advanced cancers. Measured with immunoSEQ multiplex PCR; TCRdb has only the in-frame clones, and not every one. Of 70,000 to 95,000 clones in the sample, roughly 90% were seen once. The material sequenced was CD4+ or CD8+ T cells sorted from blood, taken in a trial of the OX40 agonist ivuxolimab. The receptors were gathered from an adult with an advanced solid tumor such as melanoma, head and neck, liver or kidney cancer.

The chain couples TRBV10-3 to TRBJ2-1; 7 nucleotides line up with TRBD1. J was trimmed by 7 bases and V by 7 bases; bases with no gene match: 7. The V gene's germline CDR1 is ENHRY and CDR2 SYGVKD. The CDR3 runs to 13 residues. CDR3: CAINSGTVNEQFF. Here the CDR3 DNA reads TGTGCCATCAATTCCGGGACAGTAAATGAGCAGTTCTTC.

V is TRBV28 and J is TRBJ2-1, with D unresolved. Trimming removed 6 bases at V and 6 bases at J, with 9 bases between. CDR1 is MDHEN, CDR2 SYDVKM, per germline. This CDR3 spans 12 amino acids. CDR3 amino acids: CASSQGRNEQFF. For the CDR3, the DNA is TGTGCCAGCAGCCAAGGGCGCAATGAGCAGTTCTTC.

This sequence joins TRBV18 and TRBJ1-2; the match to TRBD1 covers 8 bases. Losses at the gene ends were 6 bases for V and 3 bases for J; bases not matched to a gene: 6. Germline CDR1 is KGHSH and CDR2 is LQKENI. There are 14 residues in the CDR3. The CDR3 loop reads CASSPGQGDYGYTF. DNA of the CDR3: TGTGCCAGCTCTCCCGGACAGGGCGACTATGGCTACACCTTC.

V and J are TRBV7-2 and TRBJ1-2, with D possibly TRBD1 on 6 matching bases. Germline V gives CDR1 SGHTA, CDR2 FQGNSA. The CDR3 is made up of 16 amino acids. The V gene lost 4 bases and the J gene lost 5 bases, with 20 bases spanning the gap. In DNA, the CDR3 is TGTGCCAGCAGCTGGCCCGGGAGGGGGTTACCTTATGGCTACACCTTC. Protein product: CASSWPGRGLPYGYTF. The whole variable domain, filled in from reference TRBV7-2 and TRBJ1-2, reads GAGVSQSPSNKVTEKGKDVELRCDPISGHTALYWYRQSLGQGLEFLIYFQGNSAPDKSGLPSDRFSAERTGGSVSTLTIQRTQQEDSAVYLCASSWPGRGLPYGYTFGSGTRLTVV.

V usage is TRBV5-1 and J usage is TRBJ2-4; D gene uncertain. The CDR3 loop spans 13 amino acids. V lost 4 bases and J lost 10, with 15 bases in between. Germline V gene data show CDR1 as SGHRS and CDR2 as YFSETQ. Here the CDR3 reads CASSPRVGWIQYF. The CDR3 coding sequence is TGCGCCAGCAGCCCCCGGGTGGGCTGGATTCAGTACTTC.

The V and J genes are TRBV10-3 and TRBJ2-1; weak D call: TRBD2 (6 bases). The V and J ends lost 9 bases and 5 bases respectively, with 11 bases between them. The CDR3 is made up of 12 amino acids. Germline V CDR1 and CDR2: ENHRY, SYGVKD. The CDR3 is CAISLADNEQFF. CDR3 bases: TGTGCCATTAGCTTAGCGGACAATGAGCAGTTCTTC.

V gene TRBV2 combines with J gene TRBJ2-1; tentative D call: TRBD2 (6 bases). CDR3 length equals 18 residues. CDR1 SNHLY and CDR2 FYNNEI come from the germline V gene. V was clipped by 7 bases and J by 0 bases, with 22 bases between them. CDR3 sequence (DNA): TGTGCCAGCACCCCTGGTTCCTGGCGGGGCGCCTCCTACAATGAGCAGTTCTTC. Translation gives CASTPGSWRGASYNEQFF.

The chain joins TRBV25-1 to TRBJ1-5, with 7 bases identical to TRBD1. The CDR3 contains 13 residues. Germline V gene sequence: CDR1 MGHDK, CDR2 SYGVNS. V shed 6 bases, J shed 4 bases, and the junction held 3 bases outside the gene matches. CDR3 DNA: TGTGCCAGCAGCCAGACAGGGAATCAGCCCCAGCATTTT. Its translation: CASSQTGNQPQHF.

The V gene is TRBV30, the J gene TRBJ2-3; D gene unclear. The CDR3 length is 11 residues. In germline, CDR1 is GTSNPN, CDR2 SVGIG (reference sequence). V was pared by 8 bases and J by 0 bases, with 6 bases between. The DNA for the CDR3 is TGTGCCGCCGCTAGCACAGATACGCAGTATTTT. As protein: CAAASTDTQYF.

The genes are TRBV11-3 and TRBJ2-1, with 7 bases fitting TRBD1. Germline values: CDR1 SGHNT, CDR2 YENEEA. This CDR3 is 14 amino acids long. V trimming: 0 bases; J trimming: 7 bases; junction bases outside the gene matches: 3. The CDR3 DNA reads as TGTGCCAGCAGCTTAGACTCGACAGGGAATGAGCAGTTCTTC. It specifies CASSLDSTGNEQFF.

The gene calls are TRBV2 and TRBJ2-5; D is possibly TRBD1 (6 bases). This CDR3 has 14 amino acids. Per germline, CDR1 SNHLY and CDR2 FYNNEI. V was clipped by 1 base and J by 4 bases, with 10 bases between them. CDR3 nucleotide sequence: TGTGCCAGCAGTGAAGGGACAGCCCGAGAGACCCAGTACTTC. Translation gives CASSEGTARETQYF.

This sequence joins TRBV7-9 and TRBJ1-5, with 7 bases fitting TRBD1. The germline CDR1 and CDR2 sequences are SEHNR and FQNEAQ (reference sequence). V dropped 8 bases and J dropped 0; count of bases not matched to a gene: 10. The CDR3 runs to 16 residues. The CDR3 nucleotides read TGTGCCAGCGGACCCTCGACAGGGACTAGCAATCAGCCCCAGCATTTT. Translated: CASGPSTGTSNQPQHF. The full variable domain, completed using reference TRBV7-9 and TRBJ1-5, is DTGVSQNPRHKITKRGQNVTFRCDPISEHNRLYWYRQTLGQGPEFLTYFQNEAQLEKSRLLSDRFSAERPKGSFSTLEIQRTEQGDSAMYLCASGPSTGTSNQPQHFGDGTRLSIL.

The genes are TRBV10-3 and TRBJ2-1; possibly TRBD2 for D (5 bases). This CDR3 is 14 amino acids long. Germline CDR1 reads ENHRY; CDR2 reads SYGVKD. V shed 4 bases and J shed 4 bases, with 11 bases lying between them. In DNA, the CDR3 is TGTGCCATCAGTGGAGTAGGCGGGTACAATGAGCAGTTCTTC. Protein sequence: CAISGVGGYNEQFF.

The chain employs TRBV27 and TRBJ1-5; TRBD1 might be the D (5 bases). The V end was cut by 5 bases, the J end by 3 bases, with 8 bases between. The CDR3 sequence is 13 residues long. Germline CDR1 reads MNHEY; CDR2 reads SMNVEV (reference sequence). The DNA for the CDR3 is TGTGCCAGCAGTGCGACAGTCAATCAGCCCCAGCATTTT. It specifies CASSATVNQPQHF.

The CDR3 bases are TGTGCCAGCTCACTACGGGCAGGGGGAAGGGAGCAGTACTTC. Its translation: CASSLRAGGREQYF. The gene calls are TRBV18 and TRBJ2-7; 7 bases are shared with TRBD1. With V trimmed by 4 bases and J by 7 bases, 10 bases remained unmatched. Germline loops: CDR1 KGHSH, CDR2 LQKENI. The CDR3 is 14 amino acids.

V is TRBV2 and J is TRBJ1-2, with D tentatively TRBD1 (5 bases). CDR3 size: 13 residues. Germline V gene data show CDR1 as SNHLY and CDR2 as FYNNEI. V was trimmed by 10 bases and J by 12 bases, leaving 24 bases between them. CDR3 nucleotides: TGTGCCAACCTAAGGGGCGTTGGGCTCTTCGACACCTTC. Its translation: CANLRGVGLFDTF.

The J gene is TRBJ2-7, the V gene TRBV6-1; no clear D. V was clipped by 2 bases and J by 4 bases, with 6 bases between them. Per germline, CDR1 MNHNS and CDR2 SASEGT. This CDR3 spans 12 amino acids. The CDR3 spells CASSELGYEQYF. CDR3 nucleotides: TGTGCCAGCAGTGAACTAGGTTACGAGCAGTACTTC.

The genes are TRBV5-1 and TRBJ2-2; 9 nucleotides agree with TRBD1. The CDR3 sequence is 17 residues long. J lost 4 bases, V lost 4 bases, and 11 bases had no gene match. Germline V lookup: CDR1 SGHRS, CDR2 YFSETQ. CDR3 sequence: CASSGYLGQGITGELFF. DNA of the CDR3: TGCGCCAGCAGCGGCTATTTGGGACAGGGTATCACCGGGGAGCTGTTTTTT.

J is TRBJ2-5 and V is TRBV29-1, with 9 bases matching TRBD1. Germline CDR1 reads SQVTM; CDR2 reads ANQGSEA. CDR3 length: 14 amino acids. The trim removed 6 bases at V and 1 base at J, leaving 6 bases unmatched. Here the CDR3 reads CSVRTGAPQETQYF. The CDR3 DNA follows: TGCAGCGTCCGGACAGGGGCACCCCAAGAGACCCAGTACTTC.

The chain has TRBV29-1 and TRBJ2-7; 9 nucleotides align to TRBD2. The CDR3 is 14 residues long. Trimming at V came to 7 bases and at J to 3 bases, leaving 10 bases not matched to a gene. Germline CDR1 reads SQVTM; CDR2 reads ANQGSEA. CDR3 residues: CSARPGTSSYEQYF. As DNA, the CDR3 is TGCAGCGCTCGCCCCGGGACTAGCAGCTACGAGCAGTACTTC.

This chain uses TRBV28 with TRBJ1-2, with 7 bases identical to TRBD1. J gave up 5 bases and V 5 bases, and 8 bases lay outside the gene matches. The CDR3 contains 14 residues. Germline V gene sequence: CDR1 MDHEN, CDR2 SYDVKM. The CDR3 DNA follows: TGTGCCAGCAGTACCGGACAGGCTCGATATGGCTACACCTTC. Protein: CASSTGQARYGYTF.

This clone appeared a few times. This sequence joins TRBV4-1 and TRBJ1-5; D unclear. Between the trimmed V and J ends, which lost 11 bases and 5 bases, there was a span of 4 bases. CDR3 length: 9 residues. Per the germline V gene, CDR1 is MGHRA and CDR2 is YSYEKL. The CDR3 coding sequence is TGCGCCTTCTATCAGCCCCAGCATTTT. Translating gives CAFYQPQHF.

The V gene is TRBV7-2, the J gene TRBJ2-1; perhaps TRBD2 as D (6 bases). Per germline, CDR1 SGHTA and CDR2 FQGNSA. The CDR3 spans 17 residues. Trimming took 4 bases from V and 8 from J, leaving 24 bases between them. The CDR3 nucleotides are TGTGCCAGCAGCTCGGACTACCGCTTTGCCCTGGAGGATGAGCAGTTCTTC. The encoded protein is CASSSDYRFALEDEQFF.

The gene calls are TRBV10-2 and TRBJ2-5, with 12 bases lining up with TRBD1. The CDR3 is 14 residues long. Trimming removed 6 bases from V and 5 bases from J; junction bases left unmatched: 4. CDR1 is WSHSY and CDR2 is SAAADI in the germline V gene. The CDR3 sequence: CASRGQGAGETQYF. In nucleotides, the CDR3 is TGCGCCAGCAGGGGACAGGGGGCCGGGGAGACCCAGTACTTC.